The 3 T cell receptor beta chains presented below share a single source sample, sequenced in a study of blood T cell repertoires in COVID-19. Assay: immunoSEQ multiplex PCR; the TCRdb copy retains only in-frame clones and omits some. The table has 40,000 to 55,000 clones, around 84% seen once. Sequencing input: peripheral blood. The receptor set was obtained from a man in his forties or fifties with active COVID-19.

The genes are TRBV10-3 and TRBJ1-1; perhaps TRBD1 as D (6 bases). V was shortened by 4 bases and J by 1 base, with 10 bases between the two germline ends. CDR1 is ENHRY, CDR2 SYGVKD, per germline. This CDR3 comprises 14 residues. The CDR3 spells CAISGQVGNTEAFF. The CDR3 region has the DNA TGTGCCATCAGTGGACAGGTGGGGAACACTGAAGCTTTCTTT.

The rearrangement links TRBV28 to TRBJ1-2, with TRBD1 matching over 9 bases. Losses at the gene ends were 5 bases for V and 2 bases for J; bases not matched to a gene: 15. Germline CDR1 is MDHEN and CDR2 is SYDVKM. This CDR3 is built from 18 residues. The CDR3 loop reads CASSLTGTGLSRNYGYTF. Here the CDR3 DNA reads TGTGCCAGCAGTCTCACCGGGACAGGGCTTTCGCGGAACTATGGCTACACCTTC.

The chain combines TRBV11-2 with TRBJ2-1; 9 nucleotides align to TRBD1. Unmatched junction bases numbered 5, after V lost 1 base and J lost 7 bases. Germline V gene sequence: CDR1 SGHAT, CDR2 FQNNGV. The CDR3 length is 15 residues. In DNA form, the CDR3 reads TGTGCCAGCAGCTTAGTGGGACAGGGTTCGAATGAGCAGTTCTTC. Its translation: CASSLVGQGSNEQFF.